In this sample, the clone carrying this T cell receptor (beta chain) turned up once. This record comes from a study of control samples from healthy donors and cancer patients. Germline lookup yields CDR1 PRHDT and CDR2 FYEKMQ (reference sequence). CDR3 length: 15 amino acids. The V and J ends lost 5 bases and 1 base respectively, with 14 bases between them. This table comes from immunoSEQ multiplex PCR, and its TCRdb copy is limited to in-frame clones, with some not included. This table has roughly 400,000 clones, 90% appearing once. The chain recombines TRBV13 with TRBJ1-2; no clear D gene. Input material: PBMCs. The clonotype originates from a middle-aged man with head and neck cancer. CDR3 in amino acids: CASSPRQVFNYGYTF. The CDR3 DNA is TGTGCCAGCAGCCCCCGACAAGTCTTTAACTATGGCTACACCTTC.